The present entry profiles one TCR beta chain with its context. Its antigen is not identified. The record originates from a study of Ad26.COV2.S vaccination and SARS-CoV-2 variants. Study background: Ad26.COV2.S was injected intramuscularly once or twice, 56 days apart. General study results and limits: Total responses of T cells may have been underestimated by the analyses of TCR breadth and depth.

The treatment: 15 to 20 received Ad26.COV2.S at low or high dose, single or two shots; roughly 5 received placebo; per-sample allocation not given. Collection of the samples took place on day 63 after the first injection of vaccine or placebo. Its platform was an Ad26 vector, and its expressed antigen was Wuhan-strain SARS-CoV-2 spike. CDR1 is GTSNPN and CDR2 is SVGIG in the germline V gene (reference sequence). This CDR3 comprises 14 residues. V was cut by 3 bases and J by 8 bases, with 16 bases left in between. This table comes from immunoSEQ multiplex PCR, and its TCRdb copy is limited to in-frame clones, with some not included. The sample has 350,000 to 450,000 clones, approximately 81% seen once.

Sequenced here: peripheral blood, sampled in a trial of Ad26.COV2.S vaccine versus placebo. The sequence came from a person aged 18 to 65 who received the Ad26.COV2.S COVID-19 vaccine or a placebo. This chain links TRBV30 with TRBJ1-4; a weak D match, TRBD1 (6 bases). DNA for the CDR3: TGTGCCTGGAGCCGAGGGGGGGGTGGAGAAAAACTGTTTTTT. Translating it yields CAWSRGGGGEKLFF.